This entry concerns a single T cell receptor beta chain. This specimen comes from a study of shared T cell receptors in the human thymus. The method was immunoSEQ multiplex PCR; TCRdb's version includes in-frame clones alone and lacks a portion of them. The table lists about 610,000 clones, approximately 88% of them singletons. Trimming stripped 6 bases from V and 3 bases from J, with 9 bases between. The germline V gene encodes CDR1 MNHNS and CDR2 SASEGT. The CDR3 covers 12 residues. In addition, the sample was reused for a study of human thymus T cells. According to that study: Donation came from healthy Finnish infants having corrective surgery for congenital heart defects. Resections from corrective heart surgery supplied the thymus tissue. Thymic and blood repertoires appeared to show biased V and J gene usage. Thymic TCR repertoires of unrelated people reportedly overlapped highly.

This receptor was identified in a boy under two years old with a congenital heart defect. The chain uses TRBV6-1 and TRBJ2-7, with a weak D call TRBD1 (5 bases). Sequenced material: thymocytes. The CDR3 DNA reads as TGTGCCAGCAGGACCAGGGTCTACGAGCAGTACTTC. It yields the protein CASRTRVYEQYF.